The table lists the clone carrying this T cell receptor beta chain with a few counts. Its antigen is unidentified. This entry is derived from a study of regulatory T cells in long-lasting Graves disease. Study-level findings and limits: The small sample size may have reduced accuracy. Not thyroid tissue but only peripheral blood was studied.

The CDR3 spans 15 residues. Per the germline V gene, CDR1 is LNHDA and CDR2 is SQIVND (reference sequence). V lost 5 bases and J lost 6, with 20 bases in between. CDR3-region Arm-PCR and iRepertoire HTBI primers produced the TCR beta libraries. TCRdb reanalysed the multiplex PCR reads using MiXCR and keeps one entry per CDR3 protein. The table lists 510,000 or so distinct CDR3 sequences, approximately 12% of them singletons. Stated time point: newly diagnosed GD, antithyroid drugs for less than 3 months. Researchers made the TCR library from RNA that was extracted from PBMCs. The same data also went into a second study, on T cells in Graves' hyperthyroidism and ophthalmopathy. That publication notes: Graves' hyperthyroidism without ophthalmopathy progression within 18 months was termed stable.

The sample consisted of peripheral blood mononuclear cells (PBMCs), taken at new diagnosis, from a patient treated with antithyroid drugs. The chain is built from TRBV19 and TRBJ2-7, with D perhaps being TRBD1 or TRBD2 (5 bases each). This receptor was taken from a woman aged 25-40 years with Graves disease. CDR3 region: CASSPSPGPQGEQYF. The CDR3, as DNA: TGTGCCAGTAGTCCATCACCGGGACCTCAGGGCGAGCAGTACTTC.